This TCR beta chain was retrieved from a study of blood T cell repertoires in COVID-19. Overall study: Italy, Spain and the United States were the sources of the convalescent and acute COVID-19 samples. In each case, the material was cDNA or gDNA derived from T cells, B-cell-depleted T cells, or PBMCs.

Authors' data handling: The assay estimated nucleated cells by amplifying reference gene primers. Here immunoSEQ multiplex PCR was the method, and the copy in TCRdb shows in-frame clones only, minus some. D and trimming were read from the DNA, whereas the V and J calls and clone size are those reported in that table. The table shows roughly 150,000 clones, with approximately 90% occurring only once. The CDR3 totals 15 residues. Trimming at V came to 5 bases and at J to 6 bases, leaving 8 bases not matched to a gene. From germline, CDR1 is MNHEY and CDR2 SMNVEV (reference sequence). V is TRBV27 and J is TRBJ2-7, with TRBD2 matching 12 bases. Sample: peripheral blood. The TCR comes from a human donor in a cohort sampled during active COVID-19. The CDR3 loop reads CASSTGLAGTFEQYF. Written as DNA, the CDR3 is TGTGCCAGCAGTACTGGACTAGCGGGAACCTTCGAGCAGTACTTC.